This T cell receptor (beta chain) was obtained from a study of shared clonotypes between healthy human individuals. Healthy HIV-negative adults without recent acute infections or vaccinations served as donors. V lost 4 bases to trimming and J lost 6 bases, with 16 bases between them. The CDR3 totals 15 residues. Germline V CDR1 and CDR2: SGHVS, FQNEAQ. It was at deep level that the assay was run. Input per replicate PCR of unsorted PBMC was 300 ng DNA, corresponding to 25,000 to 30,000 T cell genomes. The protocol was immunoSEQ multiplex PCR, while the TCRdb copy is restricted to in-frame clones and leaves out a portion. Counted here are some 450,000 clones, approximately 71% occurring once; the ten biggest clones make up approximately 12%.

This chain joins TRBV7-8 and TRBJ2-1; maybe TRBD1 (5 bases). The sequenced material came from PBMCs. The TCR sequence derives from a woman aged 35 to 49 in good health. Some clones in this sample may be carry-over from other donors' samples. The chain's CDR3 is CASSSLETVINEQFF. CDR3 coding DNA: TGTGCCAGCAGCTCCCTGGAGACAGTGATCAATGAGCAGTTCTTC.